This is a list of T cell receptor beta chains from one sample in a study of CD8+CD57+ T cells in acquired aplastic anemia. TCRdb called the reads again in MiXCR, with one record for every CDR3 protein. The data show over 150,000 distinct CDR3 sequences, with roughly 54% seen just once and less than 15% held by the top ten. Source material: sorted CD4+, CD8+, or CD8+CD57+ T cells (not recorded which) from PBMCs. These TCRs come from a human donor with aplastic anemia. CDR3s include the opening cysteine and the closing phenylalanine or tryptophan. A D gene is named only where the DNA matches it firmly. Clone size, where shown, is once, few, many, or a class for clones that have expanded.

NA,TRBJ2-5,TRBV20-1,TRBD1,TGCAGTGCTAGAGAGGGCAGGGGGCCCGGGTCGTACAATGAGCAGTACTTC,CSAREGRGPGSYNEQYF
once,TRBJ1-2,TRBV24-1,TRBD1,TGTGCCACCAGCTCTACGACAGGGACGATTGGCTACACCTTC,CATSSTTGTIGYTF
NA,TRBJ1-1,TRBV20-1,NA,TGCAGTGCTAGAGATCCCAGGTCGGTAGCGGCTTTCTTT,CSARDPRSVAAFF
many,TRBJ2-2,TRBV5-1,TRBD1,TGCGCCAGCAGCTTGGATCGGCGGACAGGGAACACCGGGGAGCTGTTTTTT,CASSLDRRTGNTGELFF
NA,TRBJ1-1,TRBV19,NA,TGTGCCAGTAGTGCAACAGGCCGTACTGAAGCTTTCTTT,CASSATGRTEAFF
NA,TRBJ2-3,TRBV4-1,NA,TGCGCTAGCAGCCAGTATGCAGATACGCAGTATTTT,CASSQYADTQYF
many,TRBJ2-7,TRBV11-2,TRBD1,TGTGCCAGCAGCCCGCGGACAGGAGCTTACGAGCAGTACTTC,CASSPRTGAYEQYF
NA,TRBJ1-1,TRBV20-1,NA,TGCAGTACCCCTTATGGGGAGGACACTGAAGCTTTCTTT,CSTPYGEDTEAFF
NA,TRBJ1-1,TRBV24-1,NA,TGTGCCACGCCGGAGGGGAACACTGAAGCTTTCTTT,CATPEGNTEAFF
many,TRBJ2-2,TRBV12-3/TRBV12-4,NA,TGTGCCAGCAGTTTTAAGATTAGCACCGGGGAGCTGTTTTTT,CASSFKISTGELFF
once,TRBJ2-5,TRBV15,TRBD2,TGTGCCACCAGCAGTGGGACTAGCGGGCCCCAAGAGACCCAGTACTTC,CATSSGTSGPQETQYF
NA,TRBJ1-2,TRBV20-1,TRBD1,TGCAGTATAGGGGGCAGGGGTAACTATGGCTACACCTTC,CSIGGRGNYGYTF
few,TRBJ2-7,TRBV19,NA,TGTGCCAGTGGGACTGGCGCCTACGAGCAGTACTTC,CASGTGAYEQYF
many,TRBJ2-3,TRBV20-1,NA,TGCAGTGCTAGAGATTTTGGGGGGCCAAGCACAGATACGCAGTATTTT,CSARDFGGPSTDTQYF
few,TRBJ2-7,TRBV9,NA,TGTGCCAGCAGCTCAGAGGGGGACCCGGCTCTCGACGAGCAGTACTTC,CASSSEGDPALDEQYF
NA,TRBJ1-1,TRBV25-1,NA,TGTGCCAGCAGTGAACCCACATCCTCCACTGAAGCTTCCTTT,CASSEPTSSTEASF
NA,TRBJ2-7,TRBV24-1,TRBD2,TGTGCCACCAGTCTCAGCGGGAGTGGTTACGAGCAGTACTTC,CATSLSGSGYEQYF
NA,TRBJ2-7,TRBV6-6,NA,TGTGCCAGCACGAGGGCAATCTCCGAGCAGTACTTC,CASTRAISEQYF
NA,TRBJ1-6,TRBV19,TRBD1,TGTGCCAGTAGTTTCCAGGGGGCGCAAAATTCACCCCTCCACTTT,CASSFQGAQNSPLHF
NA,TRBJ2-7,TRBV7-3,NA,TGTGCCAGCAGCCTGACAGTGGGGGTATACGAGCAGTACTTC,CASSLTVGVYEQYF
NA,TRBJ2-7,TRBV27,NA,TGTGCCAGCAGTTTCCACCGGGCCCCCCCGGAAGAGCAGTACTTC,CASSFHRAPPEEQYF
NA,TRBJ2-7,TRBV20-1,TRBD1,TGCAGTGCTAGAGAGAAGGAGACAGGGGTATTGTACGAGCAGTACTTC,CSAREKETGVLYEQYF
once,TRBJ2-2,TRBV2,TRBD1,TGTGCCAGCAGTGCGGGACAGGGTAACGGGGAGCTGTTTTTT,CASSAGQGNGELFF
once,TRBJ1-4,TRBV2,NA,TGTGCCGGCCTTTCAGGGGAGAAACTGTTTTTT,CAGLSGEKLFF
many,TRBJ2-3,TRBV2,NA,TGTGCCAGCAGTGAAACTACCTCCAGCACAGATACGCAGTATTTT,CASSETTSSTDTQYF
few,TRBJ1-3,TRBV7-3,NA,TGTGCCAGCAGCCCAGATTTCGGAAACACCATATATTTT,CASSPDFGNTIYF
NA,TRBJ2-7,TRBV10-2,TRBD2,TGCGCCAGCAGTGACCTGCGGGAGCGGTCCTACGAGCAGTACTTC,CASSDLRERSYEQYF
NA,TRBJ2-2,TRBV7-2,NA,TGTGCCAGCAGCTACACGAACACCGGGGAGCTGTTTTTT,CASSYTNTGELFF
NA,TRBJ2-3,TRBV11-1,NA,TGTGCCAGCAGCTTAGGACAGGGAGGCACAGACACGCAGTGTTTT,CASSLGQGGTDTQCF
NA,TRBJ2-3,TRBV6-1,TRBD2,TGTGCCAGCAGTGAGAGGACTAGCGGGGGGTTGGATACGCAGTATTTT,CASSERTSGGLDTQYF
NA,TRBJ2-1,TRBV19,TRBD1,TGTGCCAGTAGTCGTGGGACAGGTTTTTACAATGAGCAGTTCTTC,CASSRGTGFYNEQFF
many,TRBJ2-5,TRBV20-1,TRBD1,TGCAGTGCTAGAGAGGCCAGGGGGAAAGAGACCCAGTACTTC,CSAREARGKETQYF
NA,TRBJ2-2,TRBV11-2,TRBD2,TGTGCCAGCAGCTACAAAAGCGGGAGTCGCACCGGGGAGCTGTTTTTT,CASSYKSGSRTGELFF
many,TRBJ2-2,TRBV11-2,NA,TGTGCCAGCAGCTTAGTTGGCAGGACAACCGGGGAGCTGTTTTTT,CASSLVGRTTGELFF
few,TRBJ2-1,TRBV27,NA,TGTGCCAGCAGTTCACCCTCGGGACGAGGTAACAATGAGCAGTTCTTC,CASSSPSGRGNNEQFF
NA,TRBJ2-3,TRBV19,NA,TGTGCCAGTAGTCTACTACCGGGTAGCACAGATACGCAGTATTTT,CASSLLPGSTDTQYF
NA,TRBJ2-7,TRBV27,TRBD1,TGTGCCAGCAGTCACCGGGACAGGGCTCAACACGAGCAGTACTTC,CASSHRDRAQHEQYF
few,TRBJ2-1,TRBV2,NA,TGTGCCATCGTGAGGGGATCCTACAATGAGCAGTTCTTC,CAIVRGSYNEQFF
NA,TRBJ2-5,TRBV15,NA,TGTGCCACCAGCAGAGATGTGGGGTGGAAGACCCAGTACTTC,CATSRDVGWKTQYF
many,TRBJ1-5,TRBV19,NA,TGTGCCAGTAGTATCGTCGGCAGGGGTAGCAATCAGCCCCAGCATTTT,CASSIVGRGSNQPQHF
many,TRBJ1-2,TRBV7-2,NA,TGTGCCAGCAGCTTTTCCACACCCCAGGCGGGCTACACCTTC,CASSFSTPQAGYTF
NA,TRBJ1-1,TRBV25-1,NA,TGTGCCAGCAGTGAATTGGTAGACACTGAAGCTTTCTTT,CASSELVDTEAFF